This T cell receptor (beta chain) was profiled in a study of technical replicates of blood from several donors. Data came from immunoSEQ multiplex PCR; TCRdb stores just in-frame clones and leaves some out. The table records 80,000 or so clones, 98% of them present only once. Germline CDR1 is SGHRS and CDR2 is YFSETQ. V lost 3 bases to trimming and J lost 2 bases; unmatched junction nucleotides: 5. The CDR3 length is 15 residues. The chain combines TRBV5-1 with TRBJ2-3, with 8 bases identical to TRBD2. Sequencing was performed on T cells isolated from PBMCs. The receptor comes from a human donor in good health. The CDR3 coding sequence is TGCGCCAGCAGCTGGAGGCGGGAGGCCACAGATACGCAGTATTTT. This codes for CASSWRREATDTQYF.